This T cell receptor (beta chain) derives from a study of shared clonotypes between healthy human individuals. Whole-study results and caveats: Despite large depth, rarefaction showed incomplete sorted-subset sequencing. The four-donor shared clonotypes exceeded non-shared clonotypes in generation probability, with non-shared ones scoring lower. Clonotype sharing among donors was thought likely to change with sequencing depth.

Across several immunoSEQ plates, the genomic DNA of each subset was split evenly. Profiled with immunoSEQ multiplex PCR; TCRdb holds only in-frame clones, not every one. The repertoire consists of roughly 1.4 million clones, with approximately 98.5% occurring once and the leading ten covering around 0.33%. The sample holds one count of this clone. What it binds is unknown. The germline V and J ends were trimmed by 0 bases and 1 base, with 11 bases remaining between them. The length of the CDR3 is 15 residues. The germline gives CDR1 SGHDT, CDR2 YYEEEE. This sequence originates from a young man in good health. Sequenced material: naive CD4+ T cells sorted from blood. Subset noted: CD45RA+ positively selected. The chain is built from TRBV5-6 and TRBJ2-7; D is undetermined. The CDR3 DNA reads TGTGCCAGCAGCTTGGACCCCTTTCGGTCCTACGAGCAGTACTTC. This encodes CASSLDPFRSYEQYF. Drawing the rest from reference TRBV5-6 and TRBJ2-7, the complete variable domain is DAGVTQSPTHLIKTRGQQVTLRCSPKSGHDTVSWYQQALGQGPQFIFQYYEEEERQRGNFPDRFSGHQFPNYSSELNVNALLLGDSALYLCASSLDPFRSYEQYFGPGTRLTVT.